The 17 T cell receptor beta chains in this list originate from one sample, sequenced in a study of vaccination effects on CD4 cells after COVID-19. ViraFEST assay sequencing came after antigen-specific CD4+ T cells were expanded with viral peptide pools. Once cultured for approximately ten days, the cells underwent separation to obtain CD4+ T cells. Negative nucleocapsid antibody tests before and after vaccination confirmed no previous SARS-CoV-2 infection. TCRdb's copy holds only in-frame clones and misses some; the assay was immunoSEQ multiplex PCR. The sample carries about 38,000 clones, more than 60% recorded once. No antigen has been assigned to these receptors. The sequences come from CD4+ T cells from PBMCs cultured with SARS-CoV-2 spike peptides, collected before COVID-19 vaccination. The receptor set was obtained from a human donor who received a COVID-19 vaccine.

The sample holds one count of this clone. The chain joins TRBV9 to TRBJ2-3; D perhaps matches TRBD1 (6 bases). Germline loops: CDR1 SGDLS, CDR2 YYNGEE. V was cut by 7 bases and J by 0 bases, with 12 bases left in between. The CDR3 length is 14 residues. The CDR3, as DNA: TGTGCCAGCGGCCGAGGGGGTAGCACAGATACGCAGTATTTT. This codes for CASGRGGSTDTQYF.

The chain uses TRBV6-5 and TRBJ1-2; 11 bases map to TRBD1. This CDR3 has 14 residues. Germline CDR1 reads MNHEY; CDR2 reads SVGAGI. Trimming at V came to 5 bases and at J to 5 bases, leaving 4 bases not matched to a gene. This CDR3 is CASSPDRGPYGYTF. CDR3 DNA sequence: TGTGCCAGCAGTCCGGACAGGGGGCCATATGGCTACACCTTC.

There are a few counts of this clone. The chain recombines TRBV6-1 with TRBJ2-7, with TRBD1 matching over 10 bases. V lost 1 base and J lost 4; bases outside the gene matches: 7. The CDR3 is 16 residues long. Germline V gene lookup returns CDR1 MNHNS and CDR2 SASEGT. The CDR3 DNA is TGTGCCAGCAGTGAAGTAGCGGACAGGGGGACTTACGAGCAGTACTTC. As protein: CASSEVADRGTYEQYF.

The chain combines TRBV7-2 with TRBJ1-2, with 10 bases matching TRBD1. This CDR3 contains 14 residues. Germline lookup yields CDR1 SGHTA and CDR2 FQGNSA. V lost 5 bases, J lost 3 bases, and 3 bases stayed unmatched. In DNA form, the CDR3 reads TGTGCCAGCAGCACGACAGGGGGCGACTATGGCTACACCTTC. Its translation: CASSTTGGDYGYTF.

The chain carries TRBV4-1 and TRBJ1-4; D is undetermined. There are 14 residues in the CDR3. V was pared by 1 base and J by 6 bases, with 9 bases between. Germline CDR1 is MGHRA and CDR2 is YSYEKL. Here the CDR3 reads CASSQGGRYEKLFF. CDR3 in DNA: TGCGCCAGCAGCCAAGGGGGTCGTTATGAAAAACTGTTTTTT.

The rearrangement joins TRBV4-1 to TRBJ1-2; D not certain. Trimming removed 0 bases from V and 0 bases from J, with 5 bases in between. The CDR3 spans 14 residues. In germline, CDR1 is MGHRA, CDR2 YSYEKL. The chain's CDR3 is CASSQDRANYGYTF. The CDR3, as DNA: TGCGCCAGCAGCCAAGACAGAGCTAACTATGGCTACACCTTC.

V is TRBV19 and J is TRBJ2-7; D is unresolved. Germline V gene sequence: CDR1 LNHDA, CDR2 SQIVND (reference sequence). V was clipped by 1 base and J by 0 bases, with 10 bases between them. CDR3 length equals 15 residues. CDR3 nucleotides: TGTGCCAGTAGTATAGTGTGGAAGAGCTCCTACGAGCAGTACTTC. This sequence encodes CASSIVWKSSYEQYF. Full variable domain (missing parts from reference TRBV19 and TRBJ2-7): DGGITQSPKYLFRKEGQNVTLSCEQNLNHDAMYWYRQDPGQGLRLIYYSQIVNDFQKGDIAEGYSVSREKKESFPLTVTSAQKNPTAFYLCASSIVWKSSYEQYFGPGTRLTVT.

The chain is built from TRBV7-2 and TRBJ1-6, with 9 bases that match TRBD1. CDR1 is SGHTA and CDR2 is FQGNSA in the germline V gene. J was trimmed by 10 bases and V by 6 bases; bases with no gene match: 4. This CDR3 contains 13 residues. CDR3 sequence: CASRDRGRSPLHF. CDR3 sequence (DNA): TGTGCCAGCAGGGACAGGGGTCGGTCACCCCTCCACTTT.

Here the CDR3 reads CASSADRKETQYF. CDR3 coding DNA: TGTGCCAGCAGCGCTGACAGAAAAGAGACCCAGTACTTC. The V gene is TRBV7-2, the J gene TRBJ2-5; possibly TRBD1 for D (5 bases). The CDR3 runs to 13 residues. Trimming left V 5 bases short and J 3 bases short, with 10 bases between. Germline V lookup: CDR1 SGHTA, CDR2 FQGNSA.

A few counts support this clone. Distinct nucleotide sequences in the sample also encode this CDR3. The CDR3 here is CASSLAAANTEAFF. CDR3 DNA sequence: TGCGCCAGCAGCTTGGCCGCAGCGAACACTGAAGCTTTCTTT. This chain uses TRBV5-1 with TRBJ1-1; D remains unclear. Germline-derived CDR1 and CDR2 are SGHRS and YFSETQ. The CDR3 runs 14 residues. With 0 bases removed from V and 1 base from J, the gap between germline ends came to 7 bases.

V usage is TRBV6-2 or TRBV6-3 and J usage is TRBJ2-5; 7 bases match TRBD1. V shed 2 bases and J 6 bases; nucleotides not matched to a gene: 6. This CDR3 is built from 14 residues. The germline CDR1 and CDR2 sequences are MNHEY and SVGEGT. The CDR3 protein is CASSYVTGFQTQYF. In DNA form, the CDR3 reads TGTGCCAGCAGTTACGTGACAGGGTTTCAGACCCAGTACTTC.

J is TRBJ1-2 and V is TRBV18; D not resolved. Trimming cost V 3 bases and J 4 bases, with 12 bases left between them. Germline CDR1 KGHSH, CDR2 LQKENI. The CDR3 runs to 14 residues. The CDR3 loop is CASSPSVEGYGYTF. The CDR3 DNA sequence: TGTGCCAGCTCACCTAGCGTAGAGGGCTATGGCTACACCTTC. Variable domain in full (rest from reference TRBV18 and TRBJ1-2): NAGVMQNPRHLVRRRGQEARLRCSPMKGHSHVYWYRQLPEEGLKFMVYLQKENIIDESGMPKERFSAEFPKEGPSILRIQQVVRGDSAAYFCASSPSVEGYGYTFGSGTRLTVV.

This clone came up a few times. The rearrangement links TRBV6-5 to TRBJ1-2; D unclear. Germline V lookup: CDR1 MNHEY, CDR2 SVGAGI. This CDR3 has 13 residues. Trimming took 0 bases from V and 2 from J, leaving 4 bases between them. The CDR3 protein is CASSYSQNYGYTF. In nucleotides, the CDR3 is TGTGCCAGCAGTTACTCCCAGAACTATGGCTACACCTTC.

V usage is TRBV27 and J usage is TRBJ2-7; 13 positions agree with TRBD2. V lost 4 bases and J lost 0; bases outside the gene matches: 9. This CDR3 has 18 residues. Per germline, CDR1 MNHEY and CDR2 SMNVEV (reference sequence). The CDR3 loop reads CASSSYERLAGGSYEQYF. CDR3 DNA: TGTGCCAGCAGTTCGTACGAAAGACTAGCGGGAGGCTCCTACGAGCAGTACTTC.

V usage is TRBV29-1 and J usage is TRBJ1-1; the D is unclear. V was clipped by 5 bases and J by 6 bases, with 13 bases between them. CDR1 is SQVTM and CDR2 is ANQGSEA in the germline V gene. This CDR3 is 12 amino acids long. In DNA form, the CDR3 reads TGCAGCGTTTCTAGAGACGTGGCTGAAGCTTTCTTT. Its protein is CSVSRDVAEAFF.

This clone was counted only a few times. The rearrangement joins TRBV20-1 to TRBJ1-6, with TRBD1 matching 7 bases. This CDR3 comprises 12 residues. Germline loops: CDR1 DFQATT, CDR2 SNEGSKA (reference sequence). V was pared by 3 bases and J by 9 bases, with 2 bases of the junction left unmatched. The CDR3 region is CSASSGGSPLHF. The CDR3 region has the DNA TGCAGTGCTAGTTCAGGGGGTTCACCCCTCCACTTT.

This clone was recorded a few times. The chain couples TRBV11-2 to TRBJ2-7; 8 nucleotides align to TRBD1. Germline V gives CDR1 SGHAT, CDR2 FQNNGV. The CDR3 has 14 residues. V was pared by 5 bases and J by 6 bases, with 9 bases of the junction left unmatched. Here the CDR3 DNA reads TGTGCCAGCAGCGAGGACAGGGTTAGGTCCGAGCAGTACTTC. Residues: CASSEDRVRSEQYF. Full variable domain (remainder filled in from reference TRBV11-2 and TRBJ2-7): EAGVAQSPRYKIIEKRQSVAFWCNPISGHATLYWYQQILGQGPKLLIQFQNNGVVDDSQLPKDRFSAERLKGVDSTLKIQPAKLEDSAVYLCASSEDRVRSEQYFGPGTRLTVT.